Following are 21 T cell receptor beta chains from one sample sequenced in a study of cytomegalovirus exposure and HLA in healthy donors. The study ran its PCR with 60 Vbeta and 13 Jbeta primers. Method: immunoSEQ multiplex PCR; TCRdb's copy keeps in-frame clones and lacks some. The sample consists of more than 85,000 clones, about 80% of them appearing once. Sequenced input: PBMCs. These receptors originate from a man aged 35 to 55 in good health and CMV-seropositive.

V and J are TRBV14 and TRBJ2-2, with D possibly being TRBD1 (6 bases). Germline CDR1 SGHDN, CDR2 FVKESK. The CDR3 totals 16 residues. The V end lost 4 bases, the J end lost 6 bases, and 18 bases lay between the germline ends. CDR3 coding DNA: TGTGCCAGCAGCCGAAGGACAGCCCAACAACCCGGGGAGCTGTTTTTT. It yields the protein CASSRRTAQQPGELFF.

V and J are TRBV6-1 and TRBJ2-3; TRBD2 aligns across 8 bases. J gave up 1 base and V 4 bases, and 13 bases lay outside the gene matches. The CDR3 is 18 amino acids. Germline V gives CDR1 MNHNS, CDR2 SASEGT. This chain's CDR3 is CASSVLGGGLGGTDTQYF. In nucleotides, the CDR3 is TGTGCCAGCAGTGTCCTGGGGGGGGGACTAGGGGGCACAGATACGCAGTATTTT.

The chain employs TRBV30 and TRBJ2-5, with a possible D match to TRBD1 (6 bases). CDR1 is GTSNPN and CDR2 is SVGIG in the germline V gene (reference sequence). V lost 0 bases to trimming and J lost 5 bases, with 13 bases between them. The CDR3 runs to 14 residues. Here the CDR3 DNA reads TGTGCCTGGAGTGTATCCAGGGGTGGCGAGACCCAGTACTTC. It encodes CAWSVSRGGETQYF. The whole variable domain, filled in from reference TRBV30 and TRBJ2-5, reads SQTIHQWPATLVQPVGSPLSLECTVEGTSNPNLYWYRQAAGRGLQLLFYSVGIGQISSEVPQNLSASRPQDRQFILSSKKLLLSDSGFYLCAWSVSRGGETQYFGPGTRLLVL.

V is TRBV30 and J is TRBJ1-1; D uncertain. The CDR3 length is 12 residues. Per germline, CDR1 GTSNPN and CDR2 SVGIG (reference sequence). V was pared by 0 bases and J by 8 bases, with 10 bases between. The CDR3 nucleotides read TGTGCCTGGAGTGTAGGAGCGGGCGAAGCTTTCTTT. This encodes CAWSVGAGEAFF.

The chain uses TRBV7-2 and TRBJ2-3; 7 nucleotides align to TRBD1. Germline loops: CDR1 SGHTA, CDR2 FQGNSA. V lost 3 bases and J lost 0; bases outside the gene matches: 6. CDR3 size: 16 residues. DNA of the CDR3: TGTGCCAGCAGCTTCGGACAGGATCGTAGCACAGATACGCAGTATTTT. It encodes CASSFGQDRSTDTQYF. The whole variable domain, filled in from reference TRBV7-2 and TRBJ2-3, reads GAGVSQSPSNKVTEKGKDVELRCDPISGHTALYWYRQSLGQGLEFLIYFQGNSAPDKSGLPSDRFSAERTGGSVSTLTIQRTQQEDSAVYLCASSFGQDRSTDTQYFGPGTRLTVL.

The gene calls are TRBV19 and TRBJ2-2; 9 bases are shared with TRBD1. Germline CDR1 LNHDA, CDR2 SQIVND (reference sequence). Trimming cost V 9 bases and J 6 bases; bases outside gene matches: 11. The CDR3 spans 15 residues. CDR3 bases: TGTGCCAGCCTCCGGGCCGGGACAGGGTCCGGGGAGCTGTTTTTT. Translating it yields CASLRAGTGSGELFF. The variable domain in full, with the rest retrieved from reference TRBV19 and TRBJ2-2, is DGGITQSPKYLFRKEGQNVTLSCEQNLNHDAMYWYRQDPGQGLRLIYYSQIVNDFQKGDIAEGYSVSREKKESFPLTVTSAQKNPTAFYLCASLRAGTGSGELFFGEGSRLTVL.

V gene TRBV4-1 combines with J gene TRBJ2-7; D unresolved. The CDR3 covers 14 residues. The germline V gene encodes CDR1 MGHRA and CDR2 YSYEKL. V shed 2 bases and J shed 3 bases, with 11 bases lying between them. The CDR3 sequence is CASSQSGGIYEQYF. The DNA of the CDR3 is TGCGCCAGCAGCCAATCCGGCGGAATCTACGAGCAGTACTTC.

The chain employs TRBV5-4 and TRBJ1-1, with D possibly being TRBD1 (5 bases). Trimming took off 5 bases at V and 3 bases at J, with 11 bases between the two ends. CDR1 and CDR2 (germline): SGHNT, YYREEE (reference sequence). This CDR3 has 13 amino acids. CDR3 sequence reads: CASRPAGYTEAFF. CDR3 DNA: TGTGCCAGCAGACCGGCAGGGTACACTGAAGCTTTCTTT.

This rearrangement joins TRBV5-5 to TRBJ1-4; D gene unclear. V was trimmed by 2 bases and J by 8 bases, leaving 22 bases between them. CDR3 size: 17 residues. Germline CDR1 SGHKS, CDR2 YYEKEE (reference sequence). The CDR3 DNA sequence: TGTGCCAGCAGCTTTGGGCCCCGGGGAGACCGGGAGGAAAAACTGTTTTTT. This translates into CASSFGPRGDREEKLFF.

This clone was seen once. The chain links TRBV6-5 to TRBJ1-5; D gene unclear. In germline, CDR1 is MNHEY, CDR2 SVGAGI. The CDR3 has 14 amino acids. Trimming shortened V by 6 bases and J by 3 bases, and 12 bases separated the two germline ends. CDR3 region: CASSNHGDNQPQHF. The CDR3 DNA is TGTGCCAGCAGCAACCACGGTGACAATCAGCCCCAGCATTTT.

This clone was seen a handful of times. The chain links TRBV11-1 to TRBJ2-1; D gene ambiguous. The V gene lost 1 base and the J gene lost 0 bases, with 10 bases spanning the gap. The V gene's germline CDR1 is SGHAT and CDR2 FQDESV (reference sequence). This CDR3 is built from 16 residues. The chain's CDR3 is CASSLVATNSYNEQFF. The CDR3 coding sequence is TGTGCCAGCAGCTTAGTAGCCACCAACTCCTACAATGAGCAGTTCTTC.

The chain joins TRBV6-6 to TRBJ1-5; perhaps TRBD1 as D (6 bases). The CDR3 length is 16 residues. CDR1 and CDR2 (germline): MNHNY, SVGAGI (reference sequence). Trimming removed 0 bases at V and 2 bases at J, with 11 bases between. Here the CDR3 reads CASSYSNRAGNQPQHF. The CDR3, as DNA: TGTGCCAGCAGTTACTCCAACAGGGCTGGCAATCAGCCCCAGCATTTT.

V and J are TRBV9 and TRBJ2-5; D may be TRBD2 (6 bases). Trimming pared 8 bases from V and 0 bases from J, leaving 11 bases between. Germline CDR1 SGDLS, CDR2 YYNGEE. This CDR3 comprises 13 residues. The CDR3 region has the DNA TGTGCCAGTACGGGAGTGAACCAAGAGACCCAGTACTTC. This translates into CASTGVNQETQYF.

This clone has more than one count but fewer than ten. The chain recombines TRBV5-8 with TRBJ2-7, with 8 bases aligning to TRBD1. V trimming: 5 bases; J trimming: 7 bases; junction bases outside the gene matches: 8. The CDR3 consists of 13 residues. The germline CDR1 and CDR2 sequences are SGHTS and YDEGEE. The CDR3 nucleotides read TGTGCCAGCAGGCAGACAGGGGCGGGGGAGCAGTACTTC. Translation: CASRQTGAGEQYF.

This chain connects TRBV7-2 to TRBJ2-7, with D perhaps matching TRBD2 (6 bases). The germline V gene encodes CDR1 SGHTA and CDR2 FQGNSA. CDR3 length: 16 amino acids. V lost 6 bases, J lost 0 bases, and 18 bases lay in between. CDR3 bases: TGTGCCAGCAGTAGGCTCCCGGGACTGAGCTCCTACGAGCAGTACTTC. Translation gives CASSRLPGLSSYEQYF. The full variable domain, in which reference TRBV7-2 and TRBJ2-7 provide the parts outside the CDR3, is GAGVSQSPSNKVTEKGKDVELRCDPISGHTALYWYRQSLGQGLEFLIYFQGNSAPDKSGLPSDRFSAERTGGSVSTLTIQRTQQEDSAVYLCASSRLPGLSSYEQYFGPGTRLTVT.

The rearrangement uses TRBV15 and TRBJ2-3; TRBD2 matches 11 bases. With 1 base clipped from V and 3 bases from J, the junction kept 9 bases outside the gene matches. The CDR3 runs to 18 residues. The germline gives CDR1 LNHNV, CDR2 YYDKDF (reference sequence). As DNA, the CDR3 is TGTGCCACCAGCAGAGGATTTGCTAGCGGGAGGCGGACAGATACGCAGTATTTT. Translation gives CATSRGFASGRRTDTQYF.

The V call is TRBV10-1, the J call TRBJ2-1, with D maybe TRBD2 (6 bases). V gave up 0 bases and J gave up 2 bases, with 11 bases separating them. Looked up from germline, CDR1 is WNHNN and CDR2 is SYGVQD (reference sequence). This CDR3 comprises 16 residues. DNA for the CDR3: TGCGCCAGCAGTGAGTCTACTAGCCCCCCCTACAATGAGCAGTTCTTC. Its protein is CASSESTSPPYNEQFF.

The sample holds one count of this clone. The chain carries TRBV9 and TRBJ2-5; 10 bases agree with TRBD2. There are 15 residues in the CDR3. The ends lost 0 bases at V and 5 bases at J; junction bases unmatched: 4. Germline values: CDR1 SGDLS, CDR2 YYNGEE. CDR3 sequence reads: CASSVAASGSETQYF. In DNA form, the CDR3 reads TGTGCCAGCAGCGTAGCGGCTAGCGGGAGTGAGACCCAGTACTTC. The variable domain in full, completed from reference TRBV9 and TRBJ2-5, reads DSGVTQTPKHLITATGQRVTLRCSPRSGDLSVYWYQQSLDQGLQFLIQYYNGEERAKGNILERFSAQQFPDLHSELNLSSLELGDSALYFCASSVAASGSETQYFGPGTRLLVL.

J is TRBJ2-7 and V is TRBV19; 7 bases map to TRBD1. The CDR3 loop spans 17 amino acids. Germline CDR1 reads LNHDA; CDR2 reads SQIVND (reference sequence). V dropped 4 bases and J dropped 3; count of bases not matched to a gene: 15. DNA of the CDR3: TGTGCCAGTAGTAACCACCCCAACAGGGGCCTTAACTACGAGCAGTACTTC. Protein sequence: CASSNHPNRGLNYEQYF.

J is TRBJ1-2 and V is TRBV7-9, with a possible D match to TRBD1 (6 bases). CDR3 size: 12 residues. Germline values: CDR1 SEHNR, CDR2 FQNEAQ (reference sequence). V lost 5 bases and J lost 7, with 11 bases in between. The CDR3: CASSPRTAGYTF. The DNA of the CDR3 is TGTGCCAGCAGCCCCCGGACAGCTGGCTACACCTTC.

The table lists this clone with a count of one. This chain joins TRBV5-4 and TRBJ2-1, with 14 bases identical to TRBD2. Per the germline V gene, CDR1 is SGHNT and CDR2 is YYREEE (reference sequence). The ends lost 4 bases at V and 9 bases at J; junction bases unmatched: 6. The CDR3 spans 15 residues. The DNA for the CDR3 is TGTGCCAGCAGCGTGGGGACTAGCGGGGGTACTGAGCAGTTCTTC. Protein: CASSVGTSGGTEQFF. The whole variable domain, filled in from reference TRBV5-4 and TRBJ2-1, reads ETGVTQSPTHLIKTRGQQVTLRCSSQSGHNTVSWYQQALGQGPQFIFQYYREEENGRGNFPPRFSGLQFPNYSSELNVNALELDDSALYLCASSVGTSGGTEQFFGPGTRLTVL.